These T cell receptor beta chains were read from a single sample in a study of identical twins. Via MiXCR, TCRdb re-called the 5' RACE reads, giving one row per CDR3 protein. Of a few hundred thousand distinct CDR3 sequences in the sample, roughly 15% were seen once. This sample was also put to use in a study of yellow fever vaccine responses in identical twins.

Sequenced sample: CD4+ T cells sorted from blood. All receptors derive from a young woman in good health. The CDR3 runs from the conserved cysteine through the conserved F or W. D genes are given only for firm matches. The size of a clone is reported for some rows only, either as once, few or many, or as a class for expanded clones.

abundance,j_gene,v_gene,d_gene,CDR3aa,CDR3nt
many,TRBJ2-5,TRBV7-9,NA,CASSSTNPGPVLETQYF,TGTGCCAGCAGCTCAACCAATCCGGGGCCGGTTCTGGAGACCCAGTACTTC
few,TRBJ2-3,TRBV20-1,TRBD2,CSAKGRGGDTQYF,TGCAGTGCCAAGGGGAGGGGAGGCGATACGCAGTATTTT
few,TRBJ2-2,TRBV29-1,TRBD1,CSVGPGTGVTGELFF,TGCAGCGTTGGACCCGGGACAGGAGTCACCGGGGAGCTGTTTTTT
few,TRBJ2-3,TRBV12-3/TRBV12-4,NA,CASSQQRVGPDTQYF,TGTGCCAGCAGCCAACAGCGGGTGGGGCCAGATACGCAGTATTTT
many,TRBJ1-1,TRBV5-4,NA,CASALWGYTEAFF,TGTGCCAGCGCTTTGTGGGGGTACACTGAAGCTTTCTTT
NA,TRBJ2-5,TRBV5-1,NA,CASSSGEYQETQYF,TGCGCCAGCAGCAGTGGGGAGTACCAAGAGACCCAGTACTTC
few,TRBJ2-7,TRBV10-3,NA,CATTLTLDYEQYF,TGTGCCACCACGCTCACCCTTGACTACGAGCAGTACTTC
few,TRBJ2-4,TRBV5-5,TRBD1,CASRRTGQNIQYF,TGTGCCAGCAGACGGACAGGCCAAAACATTCAGTACTTC
few,TRBJ1-2,TRBV25-1,NA,CASSDVGRGYTF,TGTGCCAGCAGTGATGTGGGTAGGGGCTACACCTTC
NA,TRBJ2-1,TRBV12-5,NA,CASGSQGLSYNEQFF,TGTGCTAGTGGTTCTCAGGGGCTCTCCTACAATGAGCAGTTCTTC
NA,TRBJ2-1,TRBV24-1,TRBD2,CATSGGTSRYNEQFF,TGTGCCACCTCCGGGGGGACTAGCAGGTACAATGAGCAGTTCTTC
NA,TRBJ2-4,TRBV7-8,TRBD2,CASSFEGLAGAKNIQYF,TGTGCCAGCAGCTTCGAGGGACTAGCGGGAGCTAAAAACATTCAGTACTTC
NA,TRBJ1-1,TRBV7-9,TRBD1,CASSSQGQEAFF,TGTGCCAGCAGCTCCCAGGGACAGGAAGCTTTCTTT
NA,TRBJ1-2,TRBV7-2,TRBD1,CASSRQGSANYGYTF,TGTGCCAGCAGCCGACAGGGGTCAGCTAACTATGGCTACACCTTC
NA,TRBJ1-2,TRBV29-1,TRBD1,CSARDSLTGYGYTF,TGCAGCGCCCGGGACAGTCTGACTGGCTATGGCTACACCTTC
few,TRBJ2-6,TRBV7-2,NA,CASSLAGFGANVLTF,TGTGCCAGCAGCTTAGCAGGGTTTGGGGCCAACGTCCTGACTTTC
NA,TRBJ1-6,TRBV29-1,NA,CSVRQVPNSPLHF,TGCAGCGTACGACAGGTCCCAAATTCACCCCTCCACTTT
NA,TRBJ1-1,TRBV4-1,NA,CASSQDLNRDNTEAFF,TGCGCCAGCAGCCAAGATCTGAACAGGGACAACACTGAAGCTTTCTTT
few,TRBJ2-3,TRBV5-1,TRBD1,CASSRDPGQITDTQYF,TGCGCCAGCAGTCGGGATCCGGGACAGATCACAGATACGCAGTATTTT
many,TRBJ1-5,TRBV5-1,NA,CASSLDSNQPQHF,TGTGCCAGCAGTTTGGATAGCAATCAGCCCCAGCATTTT
many,TRBJ2-3,TRBV28,NA,CASRGQQPRTQYF,TGTGCCAGCCGGGGACAACAGCCACGTACGCAGTATTTT
few,TRBJ2-4,TRBV2,TRBD2,CASSELSATSGSQYF,TGTGCCAGCAGTGAGCTATCCGCGACTAGCGGGAGTCAGTACTTC
NA,TRBJ1-1,TRBV5-1,NA,CASSPRPGTEAFF,TGCGCCAGCAGCCCCCGGCCTGGCACTGAAGCTTTCTTT
NA,TRBJ2-3,TRBV15,TRBD1,CATKADRGRVDTQYF,TGTGCCACCAAGGCGGACAGGGGGCGGGTAGATACGCAGTATTTT
many,TRBJ1-2,TRBV25-1,TRBD1,CASSDPGQGSYGYTF,TGTGCCAGCAGTGATCCGGGACAGGGGTCCTATGGCTACACCTTC
few,TRBJ1-1,TRBV5-1,NA,CASSLDPGVAEAFF,TGCGCCAGCAGCTTGGATCCCGGGGTCGCTGAAGCTTTCTTT
NA,TRBJ2-2,TRBV12-3/TRBV12-4,TRBD1,CASSQGQGGAAGELFF,TGTGCCAGCAGTCAAGGACAGGGCGGGGCGGCCGGGGAGCTGTTTTTT
few,TRBJ2-5,TRBV2,NA,CASKGELQETQYF,TGTGCCAGCAAAGGCGAACTCCAAGAGACCCAGTACTTC
many,TRBJ2-1,TRBV7-2,TRBD1,CASSARQGQDEQFF,TGTGCCAGCAGCGCTAGACAGGGGCAGGATGAGCAGTTCTTC
NA,TRBJ2-1,TRBV20-1,NA,CSARAWSSSYNEQFF,TGCAGTGCTAGAGCCTGGTCAAGCTCCTACAATGAGCAGTTCTTC
NA,TRBJ2-1,TRBV28,TRBD2,CASSLYTSGYNEQFF,TGTGCCAGCAGTTTGTATACTAGCGGGTACAATGAGCAGTTCTTC
NA,TRBJ2-7,TRBV19,NA,CASSHQDYEQYF,TGTGCCAGTAGCCATCAAGACTACGAGCAGTACTTC
NA,TRBJ1-6,TRBV15,NA,CATSRDVTSQWSSYNSPLHF,TGTGCCACCAGCAGAGATGTGACAAGCCAGTGGAGCTCCTATAATTCACCCCTCCACTTT
few,TRBJ2-1,TRBV15,NA,CATSRVGEQFF,TGTGCCACCAGCAGAGTTGGGGAGCAGTTCTTC
few,TRBJ2-5,TRBV10-3,TRBD2,CAIGTSGRETQYF,TGTGCCATCGGGACTAGCGGGAGAGAGACCCAGTACTTC
few,TRBJ2-3,TRBV7-3,TRBD2,CASSPRLAGGLGNTQYF,TGTGCCAGCAGCCCCCGACTAGCGGGAGGATTAGGAAATACGCAGTATTTT
few,TRBJ1-2,TRBV11-2,TRBD1,CASSLGQVDYGYTF,TGTGCCAGCAGCTTGGGACAGGTTGACTATGGCTACACCTTC
NA,TRBJ1-6,TRBV6-5,NA,CASSWRTNSPLHF,TGTGCCAGCAGTTGGCGGACAAATTCACCCCTCCACTTT
few,TRBJ1-1,TRBV5-1,TRBD1,CASSSPRDRSLMNTEAFF,TGCGCCAGCAGCTCCCCAAGGGACAGATCCCTCATGAACACTGAAGCTTTCTTT
NA,TRBJ1-5,TRBV5-1,NA,CASSLGDLSQPQHF,TGCGCCAGCAGCTTGGGGGACCTAAGTCAGCCCCAGCATTTT
NA,TRBJ2-7,TRBV10-1,TRBD2,CASSDSGRAPYEQYF,TGCGCCAGCAGTGATAGCGGGAGGGCTCCCTACGAGCAGTACTTC